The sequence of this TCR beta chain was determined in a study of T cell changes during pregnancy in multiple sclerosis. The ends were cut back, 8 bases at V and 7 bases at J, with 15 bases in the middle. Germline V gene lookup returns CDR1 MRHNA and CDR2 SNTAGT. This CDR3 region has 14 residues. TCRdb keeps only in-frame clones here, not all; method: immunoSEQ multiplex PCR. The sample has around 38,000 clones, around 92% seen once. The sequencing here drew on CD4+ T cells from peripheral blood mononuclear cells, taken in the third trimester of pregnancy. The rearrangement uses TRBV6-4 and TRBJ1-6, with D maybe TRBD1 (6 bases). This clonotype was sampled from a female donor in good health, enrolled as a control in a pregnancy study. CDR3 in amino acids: CASSLGGENSPLHF. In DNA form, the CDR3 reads TGTGCCAGCTCCCTAGGGGGGGAGAATTCACCCCTCCACTTT.